Shown below are 10 T cell receptor beta chains from a single sample sequenced in a study of blood T cell repertoires in COVID-19. The method was immunoSEQ multiplex PCR; TCRdb's version includes in-frame clones alone and lacks a portion of them. Found here are 250,000 to 400,000 clones, around 84% of them singletons; the top ten hold 1.5% to 2%. Sequenced: PBMCs or T cells enriched from blood (not recorded which). The origin of the receptors is a woman aged 25 to 39 who had been exposed to COVID-19.

The chain uses TRBV7-9 and TRBJ1-2; 9 bases align to TRBD1. Trimming took 5 bases from V and 1 from J; bases not matched to a gene: 8. CDR1 SEHNR and CDR2 FQNEAQ come from the germline V gene (reference sequence). This CDR3 contains 16 residues. The CDR3, as DNA: TGTGCCAGCAGCCTCCGGGACAGGGAATTTAACTATGGCTACACCTTC. Translated, it gives CASSLRDREFNYGYTF. The complete variable domain, with remaining parts taken from reference TRBV7-9 and TRBJ1-2, reads DTGVSQNPRHKITKRGQNVTFRCDPISEHNRLYWYRQTLGQGPEFLTYFQNEAQLEKSRLLSDRFSAERPKGSFSTLEIQRTEQGDSAMYLCASSLRDREFNYGYTFGSGTRLTVV.

The V gene is TRBV19, the J gene TRBJ2-5; TRBD2 agrees at 14 bases. CDR1 is LNHDA, CDR2 SQIVND, per germline (reference sequence). The CDR3 covers 17 residues. Trimming took 4 bases from V and 5 from J; bases not matched to a gene: 9. CDR3 protein: CASSTWTSGGPRETQYF. DNA of the CDR3: TGTGCCAGTAGTACCTGGACTAGCGGGGGGCCAAGGGAGACCCAGTACTTC.

This rearrangement joins TRBV4-1 to TRBJ2-5, with 10 positions matching TRBD2. The J segment lost 2 bases and the V segment lost 3 bases, leaving 12 bases of the junction unmatched. The germline gives CDR1 MGHRA, CDR2 YSYEKL. The length of the CDR3 is 18 residues. CDR3 in amino acids: CASSQYLGGTSDQETQYF. CDR3 coding DNA: TGCGCCAGCAGCCAGTATTTGGGAGGGACTAGCGATCAAGAGACCCAGTACTTC.

The genes are TRBV7-3 and TRBJ1-1; 8 bases are a match to TRBD1. Germline V gives CDR1 SGHTA, CDR2 FQGTGA. CDR3 length equals 16 residues. The ends lost 2 bases at V and 4 bases at J; junction bases unmatched: 9. The CDR3 spells CASSLSSGRGLTEAFF. CDR3 sequence (DNA): TGTGCCAGCAGCTTATCTTCGGGCAGGGGGCTCACTGAAGCTTTCTTT.

The rearrangement joins TRBV3-1 (or the pseudogene TRBV3-2) to TRBJ2-2; D is perhaps TRBD1 (5 bases). CDR1 is LGHDT, CDR2 YNNKEL, per germline (reference sequence). The CDR3 has 15 amino acids. V was trimmed by 0 bases and J by 7 bases, leaving 12 bases between them. CDR3 coding DNA: TGTGCCAGCAGCCAAGAGGTCAGGGCAATCGGGGAGCTGTTTTTT. The encoded protein is CASSQEVRAIGELFF.

This CDR3 is CASSLERGYNEQFF. CDR3 DNA sequence: TGTGCCAGCAGCTTAGAAAGGGGCTACAATGAGCAGTTCTTC. This chain connects TRBV4-2 to TRBJ2-1, with D maybe TRBD1 (5 bases). The CDR3 consists of 14 residues. Trimming removed 5 bases at V and 3 bases at J, with 11 bases between. Germline CDR1 is LGHNA and CDR2 is YNFKEQ.

The J gene is TRBJ2-7, the V gene TRBV19; 14 nucleotides match TRBD2. The V gene end was trimmed by 10 bases and the J gene end by 7 bases; junction bases not matched to a gene: 6. Germline CDR1 LNHDA, CDR2 SQIVND (reference sequence). The CDR3 runs to 13 residues. The CDR3 nucleotides are TGTGCCACGGGACTAGCGGGAGTGGGAGAGCAGTACTTC. Amino acid sequence: CATGLAGVGEQYF.

This clone was counted only a few times. The V and J genes are TRBV9 and TRBJ1-6; 9 bases match TRBD1. This CDR3 contains 15 residues. Looked up from germline, CDR1 is SGDLS and CDR2 is YYNGEE. Germline trimming cut 9 bases from V and 10 bases from J; bases unmatched to any gene: 14. CDR3 coding DNA: TGTGCCACTAGAGAACAGGGGGCGTCTGGATCACCCCTCCACTTT. It yields the protein CATREQGASGSPLHF.

The chain is built from TRBV3-1 (or the pseudogene TRBV3-2) and TRBJ2-7, with D uncertain. CDR1 is LGHDT, CDR2 YNNKEL, per germline (reference sequence). The CDR3 consists of 13 residues. V was trimmed by 1 base and J by 5 bases, leaving 9 bases between them. As DNA, the CDR3 is TGTGCCAGCAGCCAAGTCCACAACAACGAGCAGTACTTC. This sequence encodes CASSQVHNNEQYF.

The gene calls are TRBV7-2 and TRBJ2-7; weak D call: TRBD1 (6 bases). Trimming stripped 5 bases from V and 0 bases from J, with 14 bases between. The germline CDR1 and CDR2 sequences are SGHTA and FQGNSA. This CDR3 has 15 amino acids. The CDR3 DNA follows: TGTGCCAGCAGCCAAGGGGGTTCGAGCTCCTACGAGCAGTACTTC. Translating it yields CASSQGGSSSYEQYF. Full variable domain (rest looked up from reference TRBV7-2 and TRBJ2-7): GAGVSQSPSNKVTEKGKDVELRCDPISGHTALYWYRQSLGQGLEFLIYFQGNSAPDKSGLPSDRFSAERTGGSVSTLTIQRTQQEDSAVYLCASSQGGSSSYEQYFGPGTRLTVT.